This TCR beta chain was captured by sequencing in a study of blood T cells in healthy people across ages. For the second PCR, which ran for about 7 to 11 cycles, a sample-barcoded 5' primer and a J-beta primer mix were used. TCRdb independently ran MiXCR on the 5' RACE reads; one entry per CDR3 protein. Among some 560,000 distinct CDR3 sequences listed, about 27% were seen once. The sample was also reused in another study, on T cells of mothers and their children. This second report adds: When mothers and children were related, their normalized repertoire overlap, which was always slightly higher, did not differ significantly from that of unrelated pairs.

This receptor was obtained from a boy between 2 and 10 years old in good health. The sequenced material came from blood.

DNA of the CDR3: TGTGCCAGTAGTATAGGTCCAGGAAACTCCTACGAGCAGTACTTC. It yields the protein CASSIGPGNSYEQYF. This chain joins TRBV19 and TRBJ2-7; no clear D gene. With 1 base removed from V and 0 bases from J, the gap between germline ends came to 10 bases. Germline V gene data show CDR1 as LNHDA and CDR2 as SQIVND (reference sequence). There are 15 residues in the CDR3.